Below are 19 T cell receptor beta chains sequenced from a single sample in a study of T-cell memory formation after mild COVID-19 (dated by TCRdb to the early 2020s). To prepare the library, 5' RACE was applied. TCRdb records Illumina NovaSeq 6000 as the sequencer. TCRdb's own reprocessing of the public reads used fastp at Q25 and MiXCR and kept productive beta chains. One record per CDR3 amino acid sequence lists the most common genes and DNA. The sample profile shows 150,000 to 200,000 distinct CDR3 sequences; roughly 31% of them were found once. Approximately 12% of the sample rests with the top ten. Material for sequencing was PBMCs or a T cell subset sorted from them (not recorded which). The receptor set was obtained from an adult woman who had mild COVID-19 (a few samples of this study predate the infection). The sample titles of this study are shuffled in the database, so cell type and time point are left out; the donor was told from shared clones.

In this sample, this clonotype turned up a few times. The V and J genes are TRBV5-1 and TRBJ2-5; weak D call: TRBD2 (6 bases). The CDR3 totals 15 residues. Germline CDR1 and CDR2: SGHRS and YFSETQ. V was trimmed by 4 bases and J by 2 bases, leaving 15 bases between them. The CDR3 DNA is TGCGCCAGCAGCAGACCGGGACTCCAACAAGAGACCCAGTACTTC. Translated, it gives CASSRPGLQQETQYF.

The table lists this clonotype with a few counts. This sequence joins TRBV5-1 and TRBJ1-3, with D uncertain. Trimming cost V 0 bases and J 4 bases, with 8 bases left between them. The CDR3 is made up of 14 amino acids. The germline V gene encodes CDR1 SGHRS and CDR2 YFSETQ. The CDR3 spells CASSLGPAGNTIYF. In DNA form, the CDR3 reads TGCGCCAGCAGCTTGGGGCCAGCCGGAAACACCATATATTTT.

This clonotype came up a few times. The chain has TRBV7-9 and TRBJ1-1; D is perhaps TRBD1 (6 bases). V lost 5 bases, J lost 5 bases, and 12 bases lay in between. The length of the CDR3 is 13 residues. CDR1 is SEHNR and CDR2 is FQNEAQ in the germline V gene (reference sequence). Written as DNA, the CDR3 is TGTGCCAGCAGCCACAGGGTTGGGACTGAAGCTTTCTTT. This codes for CASSHRVGTEAFF. The full variable domain, its missing parts supplied by reference TRBV7-9 and TRBJ1-1, is DTGVSQNPRHKITKRGQNVTFRCDPISEHNRLYWYRQTLGQGPEFLTYFQNEAQLEKSRLLSDRFSAERPKGSFSTLEIQRTEQGDSAMYLCASSHRVGTEAFFGQGTRLTVV.

The chain is built from TRBV12-3 or TRBV12-4 and TRBJ1-6; tentative D call: TRBD1 (5 bases). CDR3 length: 12 amino acids. Trimming took 8 bases from V and 9 from J, leaving 11 bases between them. CDR3 residues: CASGRGASPLHF. In DNA form, the CDR3 reads TGTGCCAGCGGCCGGGGCGCTTCACCCCTCCACTTT.

This clonotype was seen more than once but under ten times. This chain connects TRBV18 to TRBJ2-1; TRBD1 aligns across 7 bases. The germline gives CDR1 KGHSH, CDR2 LQKENI. J was trimmed by 4 bases and V by 1 base; bases with no gene match: 1. This CDR3 is 14 amino acids long. The CDR3 is CASSPRQGYNEQFF. The CDR3 bases are TGTGCCAGCTCACCACGACAGGGATACAATGAGCAGTTCTTC. Using reference TRBV18 and TRBJ2-1 for the parts outside the CDR3, the full variable domain is NAGVMQNPRHLVRRRGQEARLRCSPMKGHSHVYWYRQLPEEGLKFMVYLQKENIIDESGMPKERFSAEFPKEGPSILRIQQVVRGDSAAYFCASSPRQGYNEQFFGPGTRLTVL.

A few counts support this clonotype. The gene calls are TRBV18 and TRBJ2-3; 8 bases line up with TRBD1. CDR3 size: 15 residues. The ends lost 1 base at V and 7 bases at J; junction bases unmatched: 7. Germline CDR1 is KGHSH and CDR2 is LQKENI. Written as DNA, the CDR3 is TGTGCCAGCTCACCACTGTCAGGGGGCGTCAATACGCAGTATTTT. It codes for CASSPLSGGVNTQYF.

The rearrangement joins TRBV7-2 to TRBJ2-5, with 10 bases identical to TRBD1. With 4 bases clipped from V and 10 bases from J, the junction kept 6 bases outside the gene matches. This CDR3 contains 13 residues. Germline loops: CDR1 SGHTA, CDR2 FQGNSA. CDR3 loop: CASSSTGGGGQYF. In DNA form, the CDR3 reads TGTGCCAGCAGCTCGACAGGGGGCGGTGGCCAGTACTTC.

This clonotype was recorded a few times. The rearrangement links TRBV11-2 to TRBJ1-6; D ambiguous. Trimming removed 0 bases from V and 8 bases from J, with 11 bases in between. The germline gives CDR1 SGHAT, CDR2 FQNNGV. This CDR3 region has 15 residues. CDR3 protein: CASSLDILRDSPLHF. DNA for the CDR3: TGTGCCAGCAGCTTAGATATCCTTCGGGATTCACCCCTCCACTTT. Full variable domain (remainder filled in from reference TRBV11-2 and TRBJ1-6): EAGVAQSPRYKIIEKRQSVAFWCNPISGHATLYWYQQILGQGPKLLIQFQNNGVVDDSQLPKDRFSAERLKGVDSTLKIQPAKLEDSAVYLCASSLDILRDSPLHFGNGTRLTVT.

This clonotype was seen only a few times. V is TRBV11-2 and J is TRBJ2-1; D may be TRBD2 (6 bases). The CDR3 consists of 15 residues. Germline assignment: CDR1 SGHAT and CDR2 FQNNGV. The germline V and J ends were trimmed by 2 bases and 5 bases, with 13 bases remaining between them. The CDR3 protein is CASSLRLVPNNEQFF. The DNA for the CDR3 is TGTGCCAGCAGCTTAAGACTAGTGCCAAACAATGAGCAGTTCTTC.

The chain couples TRBV20-1 to TRBJ2-7; tentative D call: TRBD1 (6 bases). The CDR3 is made up of 14 amino acids. CDR1 and CDR2 (germline): DFQATT, SNEGSKA (reference sequence). DNA for the CDR3: TGCAGCGCATCTGACAGGTCAAGCTCCTACGAGCAGTACTTC. It yields the protein CSASDRSSSYEQYF.

By sample fraction, this clonotype is medium-sized. The chain combines TRBV7-2 with TRBJ2-3; 7 bases agree with TRBD2. The CDR3 totals 18 residues. J was trimmed by 1 base and V by 2 bases; bases with no gene match: 12. CDR1 is SGHTA, CDR2 FQGNSA, per germline. CDR3 residues: CASSLTSSGSPGTDTQYF. DNA of the CDR3: TGTGCCAGCAGCTTAACCTCTAGCGGTTCCCCGGGCACAGATACGCAGTATTTT.

The V call is TRBV7-8, the J call TRBJ2-5; 12 positions match TRBD2. Germline V gene data show CDR1 as SGHVS and CDR2 as FQNEAQ. This CDR3 comprises 17 residues. V lost 2 bases to trimming and J lost 0 bases; unmatched junction nucleotides: 4. CDR3 amino acids: CASSLSSGRVYQETQYF. CDR3 DNA sequence: TGTGCCAGCAGCTTATCTAGCGGGAGGGTTTACCAAGAGACCCAGTACTTC.

V usage is TRBV12-3 or TRBV12-4 and J usage is TRBJ2-3; 8 nucleotides agree with TRBD2. The length of the CDR3 is 13 residues. Unmatched junction bases numbered 3, after V lost 8 bases and J lost 2 bases. The CDR3 bases are TGTGCCAGCCGGCGGGGGGACACAGATACGCAGTATTTT. This codes for CASRRGDTDTQYF.

The gene calls are TRBV5-1 and TRBJ2-1; D call uncertain. Trimming stripped 1 base from V and 5 bases from J, with 13 bases between. CDR3 length equals 15 residues. From germline, CDR1 is SGHRS and CDR2 YFSETQ. The CDR3 nucleotides read TGCGCCAGCAGCTTGATTGCGGACCTCAACAATGAGCAGTTCTTC. It translates to CASSLIADLNNEQFF.

In its sample, this clonotype was seen a few times. This chain uses TRBV3-1 with TRBJ2-7; 9 bases fit TRBD2. Trimming removed 4 bases from V and 3 bases from J; junction bases left unmatched: 7. Per germline, CDR1 LGHDT and CDR2 YNNKEL (reference sequence). This CDR3 is 15 amino acids long. CDR3 sequence reads: CASSPMGLAGYEQYF. The DNA for the CDR3 is TGTGCCAGCAGCCCGATGGGACTAGCAGGCTACGAGCAGTACTTC.

This chain connects TRBV11-2 to TRBJ2-5, with TRBD2 identical over 12 bases. Germline CDR1 is SGHAT and CDR2 is FQNNGV. The ends lost 1 base at V and 3 bases at J; junction bases unmatched: 6. This CDR3 has 17 residues. CDR3 bases: TGTGCCAGCAGCTTAGGGTGGAGACTAGCGGGGGAAGAGACCCAGTACTTC. Encoded protein: CASSLGWRLAGEETQYF.

At least ten counts were recorded for this clonotype. V usage is TRBV15 and J usage is TRBJ2-7, with D possibly TRBD1 on 6 matching bases. In germline, CDR1 is LNHNV, CDR2 YYDKDF (reference sequence). V lost 3 bases, J lost 1 base, and 10 bases lay in between. The CDR3 totals 14 residues. The CDR3: CATSSLRGSYEQYF. CDR3 DNA: TGTGCCACCAGCAGTCTCAGGGGATCCTACGAGCAGTACTTC.

The CDR3 bases are TGTGCCAGCAGCTTAGTGTCCCGGGGGGAGCTGTTTTTT. This encodes CASSLVSRGELFF. The chain carries TRBV11-2 and TRBJ2-2; D remains unclear. CDR1 and CDR2 (germline): SGHAT, FQNNGV. With 1 base removed from V and 8 bases from J, the gap between germline ends came to 8 bases. The CDR3 contains 13 residues.

This clonotype came up a few times. The chain recombines TRBV12-3 or TRBV12-4 with TRBJ2-2; D perhaps matches TRBD2 (5 bases). The CDR3 is 16 residues long. V lost 6 bases, J lost 2 bases, and 16 bases lay in between. In nucleotides, the CDR3 is TGTGCCAGCAGCACTAGTCGCGTGGAAAACACCGGGGAGCTGTTTTTT. This codes for CASSTSRVENTGELFF.